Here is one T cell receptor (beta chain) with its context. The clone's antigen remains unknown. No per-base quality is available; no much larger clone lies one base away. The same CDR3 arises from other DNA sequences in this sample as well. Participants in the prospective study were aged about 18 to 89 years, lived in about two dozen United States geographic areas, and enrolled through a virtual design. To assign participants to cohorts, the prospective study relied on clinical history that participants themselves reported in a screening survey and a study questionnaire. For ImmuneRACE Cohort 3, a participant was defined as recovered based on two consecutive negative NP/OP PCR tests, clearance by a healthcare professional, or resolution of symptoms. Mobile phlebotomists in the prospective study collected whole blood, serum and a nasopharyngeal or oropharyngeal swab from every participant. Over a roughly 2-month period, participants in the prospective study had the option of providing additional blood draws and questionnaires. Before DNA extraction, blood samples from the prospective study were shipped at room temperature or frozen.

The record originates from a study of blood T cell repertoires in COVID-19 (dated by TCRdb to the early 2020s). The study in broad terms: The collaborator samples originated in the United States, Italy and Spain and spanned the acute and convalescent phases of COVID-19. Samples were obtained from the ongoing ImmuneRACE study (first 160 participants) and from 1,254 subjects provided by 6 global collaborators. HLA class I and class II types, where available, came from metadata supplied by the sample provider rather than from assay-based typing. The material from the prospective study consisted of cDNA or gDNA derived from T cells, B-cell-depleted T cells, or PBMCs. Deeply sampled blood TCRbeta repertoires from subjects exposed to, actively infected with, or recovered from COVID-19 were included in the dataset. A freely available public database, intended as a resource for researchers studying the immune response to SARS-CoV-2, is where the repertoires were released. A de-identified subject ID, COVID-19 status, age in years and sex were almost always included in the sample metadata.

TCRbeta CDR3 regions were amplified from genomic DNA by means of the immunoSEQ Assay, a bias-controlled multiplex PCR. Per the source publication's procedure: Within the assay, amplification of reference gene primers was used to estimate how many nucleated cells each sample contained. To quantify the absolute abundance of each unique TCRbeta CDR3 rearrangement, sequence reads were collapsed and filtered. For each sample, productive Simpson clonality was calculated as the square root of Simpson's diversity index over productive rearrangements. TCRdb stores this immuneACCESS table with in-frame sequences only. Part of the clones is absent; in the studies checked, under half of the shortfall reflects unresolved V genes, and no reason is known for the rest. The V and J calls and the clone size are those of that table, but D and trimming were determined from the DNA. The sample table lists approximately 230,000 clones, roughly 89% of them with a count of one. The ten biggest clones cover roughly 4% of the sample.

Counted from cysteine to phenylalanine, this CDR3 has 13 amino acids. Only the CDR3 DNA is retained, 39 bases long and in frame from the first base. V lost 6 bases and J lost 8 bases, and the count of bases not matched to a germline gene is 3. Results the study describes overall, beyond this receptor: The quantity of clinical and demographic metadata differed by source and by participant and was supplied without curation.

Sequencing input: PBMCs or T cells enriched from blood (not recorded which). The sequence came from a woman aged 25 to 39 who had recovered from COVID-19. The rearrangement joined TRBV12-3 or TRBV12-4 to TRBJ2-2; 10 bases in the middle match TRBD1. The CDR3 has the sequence CASRRDRGGELFF. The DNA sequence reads TGTGCCAGCAGGAGGGACAGGGGAGGGGAGCTGTTTTTT.